Listed below are T cell receptor beta chains from one sample, sequenced in a study of PD-1 blockade in classical Hodgkin lymphoma. Some clones are missing from TCRdb's copy, which holds only in-frame ones; the method was immunoSEQ multiplex PCR. The table has 23,000 or so clones, more than 70% seen once. This specimen was peripheral blood mononuclear cells (PBMCs), taken before the fourth cycle of nivolumab. These receptors were collected from a human donor with classical Hodgkin lymphoma. Each CDR3 is given without its conserved first and last residue. Each record gives: J gene, D gene, V gene, CDR3 protein. The D gene is left open where the match is weak.

TRBJ1-2 - TRBV4-2 ASSQDSGNYGYT
TRBJ2-6 - TRBV9 ASSGGSNVLT
TRBJ2-3 TRBD1 TRBV28 ASSLEGAYTDTQY
TRBJ2-7 TRBD1 TRBV7-2 ASSFSGTGGEQY
TRBJ2-5 - TRBV7-9 ASSFGGMSQETQY
TRBJ2-7 TRBD1 TRBV11-1 ASSLGRQGPTYEQY
TRBJ1-1 TRBD1 TRBV10-1 ASKKNPGQIMNTEAF
TRBJ1-4 - TRBV4-3 ASSQDSRGDINEKLF
TRBJ2-3 - TRBV27 ASSLMGPFTDTQY
TRBJ2-1 TRBD2 TRBV10-3 AISESSGGTYNEQF
TRBJ2-5 - TRBV6-6 ASRRGLQETQY
TRBJ1-6 TRBD1 TRBV7-8 ASSTGESSYNSPLH
TRBJ2-7 - TRBV5-8 ASSFWTTSGNEQY
TRBJ1-4 TRBD1 TRBV5-1 ASSRGGTGNEKLF
TRBJ2-3 TRBD1 TRBV19 ASSIGTGGSTDTQY
TRBJ2-1 TRBD2 TRBV11-2 ASSLVGTSGVYNEQF
TRBJ2-7 TRBD1 TRBV11-3 ASSLTGEAYEQY
TRBJ2-3 TRBD1 TRBV4-1 ASSRTGDADTQY
TRBJ2-1 TRBD2 TRBV30 AWGTGTSGGDYNEQF
TRBJ2-7 - TRBV6-6 ASSTGNPSYEQY
TRBJ2-5 TRBD2 TRBV19 ASSVLAGVQETQY
TRBJ1-5 - TRBV28 ASSSGQGTDQPQH
TRBJ2-7 TRBD2 TRBV7-6 ASSLGSSGAGEQY
TRBJ2-1 TRBD2 TRBV6-6 ASASSGVNEQF
TRBJ1-5 - TRBV19 ASSNRDGGNQPQH
TRBJ2-7 TRBD2 TRBV27 ASNKLESGVYEQY
TRBJ2-5 - TRBV19 ASSGQTWD
TRBJ1-4 TRBD1 TRBV9 ASSETTGGVDEKLF
TRBJ2-2 - TRBV19 ASSPRGVGELF
TRBJ2-7 - TRBV9 ASSVAGTPYGQY
TRBJ2-3 - TRBV4-3 ASSQNWWGTDTQY
TRBJ2-5 - TRBV5-4 ASSLKTGQETQY
TRBJ1-3 - TRBV7-6 ASSLDPRLSGNTIY
TRBJ1-1 - TRBV7-2 ASSLSDLNTEAF
TRBJ2-7 - TRBV4-3 ASSSKPGEPYEQY
TRBJ2-2 - TRBV19 ASSTLAANTGELF
TRBJ1-4 - TRBV5-5 ASSPIATNEKLF
TRBJ1-5 - TRBV27 ASSFRSEVGNQPQH
TRBJ1-4 - TRBV4-3 ASSQGRGVLEKLF
TRBJ2-6 - TRBV9 ASSVGGSGANVLT
TRBJ2-7 TRBD1 TRBV6-5 ASRKPGQGYEQY
TRBJ2-7 TRBD2 TRBV6-6 ASSPERGVIYEQY
TRBJ2-1 - TRBV11-3 ASSLREGSGNEQF
TRBJ2-5 TRBD1 TRBV27 ASSLGRGRGETQY
TRBJ2-3 - TRBV27 ASSSIRSRRVTDTQY
TRBJ1-6 - TRBV28 ASSFPPDSLH
TRBJ2-2 - TRBV25-1 ASRITGELF
TRBJ1-2 - TRBV19 ASSMRTRNLYGYT
TRBJ1-1 - TRBV28 ASILNTEAF
TRBJ2-7 - TRBV4-1 ASSQGGSEQY
TRBJ1-5 - TRBV27 ASSPNGGTIQPQH
TRBJ1-1 TRBD1 TRBV7-9 ASSRTLGQGNTEAF
TRBJ2-5 - TRBV10-3 AISEPGEGETQY
TRBJ2-3 TRBD2 TRBV27 ASSLTLAGGPGTQY
TRBJ1-1 TRBD1 TRBV7-2 ASSPRTGGTEAF